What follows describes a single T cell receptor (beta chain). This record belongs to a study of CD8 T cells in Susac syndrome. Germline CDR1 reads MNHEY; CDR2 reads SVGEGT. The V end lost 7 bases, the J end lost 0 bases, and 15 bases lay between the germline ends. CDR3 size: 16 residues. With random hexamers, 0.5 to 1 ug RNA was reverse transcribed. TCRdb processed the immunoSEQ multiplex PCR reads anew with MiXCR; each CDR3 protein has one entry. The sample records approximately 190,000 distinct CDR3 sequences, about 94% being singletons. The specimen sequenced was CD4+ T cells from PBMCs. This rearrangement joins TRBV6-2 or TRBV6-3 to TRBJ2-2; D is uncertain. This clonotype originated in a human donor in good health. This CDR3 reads CASIQVGKPNTGELFF. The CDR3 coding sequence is TGTGCCAGCATCCAGGTGGGGAAGCCGAACACCGGGGAGCTGTTTTTT.